A single sample is the source of the 3 T cell receptor beta chains below, sequenced in a study of cytomegalovirus exposure and HLA in healthy donors. Primers included in the PCR were 60 Vbeta and 13 Jbeta primers. The table came from immunoSEQ multiplex PCR; TCRdb's copy has only in-frame clones and leaves some out. In all, the sample yields over 20,000 clones. Sample: PBMCs. The receptors come from a man aged 55 to 70 in good health and CMV-seropositive.

The rearrangement joins TRBV29-1 to TRBJ1-5; D gene uncertain. Germline CDR1 reads SQVTM; CDR2 reads ANQGSEA. The CDR3 has 13 amino acids. The ends were cut back, 1 base at V and 4 bases at J, with 8 bases in the middle. CDR3 protein: CSVEVNTNQPQHF. The CDR3 nucleotides read TGCAGCGTTGAAGTAAATACTAATCAGCCCCAGCATTTT.

This chain joins TRBV5-1 and TRBJ2-5; D remains ambiguous. The germline CDR1 and CDR2 sequences are SGHRS and YFSETQ. With 0 bases removed from V and 2 bases from J, the gap between germline ends came to 11 bases. The CDR3 consists of 15 residues. The CDR3 DNA is TGCGCCAGCAGCTTGGCCGGAGCAGAGCAAGAGACCCAGTACTTC. This translates into CASSLAGAEQETQYF.

V usage is TRBV27 and J usage is TRBJ1-1; 8 bases are a match to TRBD1. CDR1 MNHEY and CDR2 SMNVEV come from the germline V gene (reference sequence). Losses at the gene ends were 6 bases for V and 1 base for J; bases not matched to a gene: 4. The CDR3 has 14 amino acids. CDR3 region: CASSRTGQNTEAFF. The CDR3 coding sequence is TGTGCCAGCAGCCGGACAGGGCAGAACACTGAAGCTTTCTTT.